This T cell receptor beta chain was identified in a study of human T cells and chemical hapten exposure (dated by TCRdb to the early 2020s). Concerning the study at large: For sensitization, 2% DPC in acetone was applied to an approximately 2 cm by approximately 2 cm area of upper inner arm skin. Weekly therapeutic DPC doses were additionally applied to the scalp of patients throughout the roughly 23-week study period. Patch testing was done on the upper back using Finn chambers containing 0.01% DPC, and results were scored after 6 days according to International Contact Dermatitis Research Group standards. The mostly female patient cohort included alopecia areata with under or over 50% scalp involvement, alopecia totalis and alopecia universalis. Libraries were pooled for sequencing, and per-sample TCR yields varied mainly because of small differences in library volumes within the pool. This study followed changes in the peripheral blood TCR repertoire in vivo during primary and secondary sensitization of alopecia patients to the hapten diphenylcyclopropenone (DPC). Patient blood was sampled pre-sensitization (week 0) and at 2, 6 and about 24 weeks after DPC sensitization. About 30 alopecia patients provided blood for TCR sequencing at one to four time points (pre-sensitization, 2, 6 and 24 weeks). Results and caveats for the whole study, not just this receptor: Alopecia, a presumed autoimmune disease, was present in all patients, so the immune response of the patients might differ from that of healthy individuals. Compared with pre-sensitization or healthy control sets, expanded TCRs formed significantly more large CDR3 similarity clusters, which is consistent with antigen-driven responses. Repeated subsampling changed both the strength of the expansion versus patch-test correlation and the threshold at which the correlation became significant. A positive correlation was found between the number of PT1 expanded TCRs and patch test score, with significance reached at thresholds 8, 16 and 32 but not 4. DPC sensitization did not change how many TCRs were above 1 in 1000 frequency, and no evidence was found of alterations in global repertoire structure.

Interpreted using the paper, the time point label stands for: pre-sensitization, week 0. This specimen's treatment or condition label, per the study, means: therapeutic diphenylcyclopropenone sensitization with weekly scalp DPC. At every patch-test visit, the blood draw took place before the patch test was put on. Patients were eligible if aged 18 to 70, diagnosed with alopecia and judged suitable for DPC therapy, and pregnant patients were excluded. Total RNA was isolated from unfractionated whole blood collected in Tempus Blood RNA tubes. This clonotype was counted a few times. Its antigen remains undetermined. No qualities accompany the bases; no much larger clone lies one base away. The germline V gene specifies MGHRA as CDR1 and YSYEKL as CDR2. The CDR3 holds 16 amino acids from the cysteine to the phenylalanine. CDR3 DNA is the only sequence kept; it has 48 bases, read in frame from the first base. For this chain, trimming is 5 bases at the V end and 2 bases at the J end, and the number of junction bases without a gene match is 7.

Library preparation used RACE. Sequencing was performed on a NextSeq 500. During library preparation, unique molecular identifiers were attached to individual cDNA molecules so that TCRs could be counted in a quantitative, reproducible way. From each blood RNA sample, both TCR alpha and TCR beta chains were sequenced. Per the source publication's procedure: A median of roughly 100,000 TCRs per sample was observed, with a range of roughly 20,000 to 750,000. V, J and CDR3 annotation of the TCR reads was performed with the Decombinator software suite. For the PS versus PT1 abundance plots, all samples were subsampled to the same number of TCRs (28,000). Expanded TCRs were defined as absent before sensitization and observed at least eight times at the 2-week time point. TCRdb trimmed the raw reads at Q25, called clones with MiXCR and kept productive beta chains. CDR3 protein sequences are deduplicated, and each keeps its most common genes and DNA. These V and J calls derive from TCRdb rather than the authors' analysis. In all, the sample holds more than 250,000 distinct CDR3 sequences, and around 7% of those were seen once. The ten most abundant clones make up 0.9% to 1.5% of the sample.

The receptor's source is a man in his late teens or twenties with alopecia areata. Some clones in this sample may be carry-over from other donors' samples. The sample in question was whole blood, obtained in connection with sensitization to the hapten diphenylcyclopropenone (DPC). The V and J segments used are TRBV4-1 and TRBJ2-3; 10 nucleotides in the junction match TRBD1. The CDR3 in this case is CASSDRDRGPTDTQYF. The nucleotide sequence reads as follows: TGCGCCAGCAGCGACCGGGACAGGGGTCCCACAGATACGCAGTATTTT.